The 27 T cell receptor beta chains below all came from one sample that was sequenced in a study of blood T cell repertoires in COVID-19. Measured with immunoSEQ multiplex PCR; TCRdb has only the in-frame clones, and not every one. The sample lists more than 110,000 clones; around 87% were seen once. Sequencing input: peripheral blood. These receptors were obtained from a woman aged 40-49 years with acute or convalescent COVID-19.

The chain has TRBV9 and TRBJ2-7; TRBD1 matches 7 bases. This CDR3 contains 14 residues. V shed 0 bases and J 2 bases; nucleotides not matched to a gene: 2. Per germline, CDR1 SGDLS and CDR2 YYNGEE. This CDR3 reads CASSVGDRTYEQYF. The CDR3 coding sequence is TGTGCCAGCAGCGTAGGGGACAGAACCTACGAGCAGTACTTC.

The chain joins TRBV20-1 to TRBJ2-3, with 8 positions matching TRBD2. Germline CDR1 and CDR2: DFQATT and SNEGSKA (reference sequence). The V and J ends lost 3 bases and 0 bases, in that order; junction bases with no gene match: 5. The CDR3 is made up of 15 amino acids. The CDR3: CSASLLAASTDTQYF. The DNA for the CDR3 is TGCAGTGCTAGTCTACTAGCGGCCAGCACAGATACGCAGTATTTT.

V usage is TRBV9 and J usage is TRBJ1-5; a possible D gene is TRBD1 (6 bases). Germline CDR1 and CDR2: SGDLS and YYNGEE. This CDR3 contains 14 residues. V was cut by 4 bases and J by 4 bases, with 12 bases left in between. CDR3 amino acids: CASSQGQGNQPQHF. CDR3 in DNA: TGTGCCAGCAGCCAAGGGCAGGGGAATCAGCCCCAGCATTTT.

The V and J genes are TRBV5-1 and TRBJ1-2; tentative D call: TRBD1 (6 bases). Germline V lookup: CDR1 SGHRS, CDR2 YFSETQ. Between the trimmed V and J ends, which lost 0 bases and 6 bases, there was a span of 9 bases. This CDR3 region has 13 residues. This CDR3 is CASSLVSGDGYTF. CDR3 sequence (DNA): TGCGCCAGCAGCTTGGTTTCAGGGGATGGCTACACCTTC.

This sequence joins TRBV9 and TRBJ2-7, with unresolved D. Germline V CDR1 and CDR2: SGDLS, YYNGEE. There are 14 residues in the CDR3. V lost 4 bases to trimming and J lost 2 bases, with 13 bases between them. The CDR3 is CASSPRAGTYEQYF. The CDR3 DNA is TGTGCCAGCAGCCCCCGCGCAGGAACCTACGAGCAGTACTTC.

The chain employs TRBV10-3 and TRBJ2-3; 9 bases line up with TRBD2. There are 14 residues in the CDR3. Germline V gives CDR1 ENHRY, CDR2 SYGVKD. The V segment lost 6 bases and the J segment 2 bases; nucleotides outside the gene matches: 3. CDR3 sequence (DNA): TGTGCCATCAGAGAGCGGGGGGCCACAGATACGCAGTATTTT. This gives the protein CAIRERGATDTQYF.

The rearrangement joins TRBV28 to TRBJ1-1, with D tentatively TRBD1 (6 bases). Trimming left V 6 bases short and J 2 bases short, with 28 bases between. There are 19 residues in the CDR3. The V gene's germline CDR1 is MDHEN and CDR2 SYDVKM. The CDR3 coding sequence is TGTGCCAGCAGCTACCTAAGGACCGAGGGGGTGGAAAGAAACACTGAAGCTTTCTTT. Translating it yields CASSYLRTEGVERNTEAFF.

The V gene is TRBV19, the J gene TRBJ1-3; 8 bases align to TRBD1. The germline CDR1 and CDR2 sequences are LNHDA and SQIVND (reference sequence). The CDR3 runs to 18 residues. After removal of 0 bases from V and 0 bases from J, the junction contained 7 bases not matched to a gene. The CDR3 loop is CASSIDGQGTLSGNTIYF. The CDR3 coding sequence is TGTGCCAGTAGTATAGATGGACAGGGTACCCTCTCTGGAAACACCATATATTTT.

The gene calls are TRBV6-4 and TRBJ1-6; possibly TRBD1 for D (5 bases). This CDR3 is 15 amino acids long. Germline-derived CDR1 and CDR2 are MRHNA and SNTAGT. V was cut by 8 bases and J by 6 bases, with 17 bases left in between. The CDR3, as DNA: TGTGCCAGCGCTGAAGGTGGGACTCGTAATTCACCCCTCCACTTT. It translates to CASAEGGTRNSPLHF.

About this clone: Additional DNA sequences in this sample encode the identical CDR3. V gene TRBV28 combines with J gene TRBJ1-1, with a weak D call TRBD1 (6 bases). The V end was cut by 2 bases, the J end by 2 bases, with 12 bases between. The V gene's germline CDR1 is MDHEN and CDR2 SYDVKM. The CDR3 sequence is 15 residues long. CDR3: CASSLNTGRNTEAFF. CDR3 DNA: TGTGCCAGCAGTTTAAATACAGGGAGAAACACTGAAGCTTTCTTT.

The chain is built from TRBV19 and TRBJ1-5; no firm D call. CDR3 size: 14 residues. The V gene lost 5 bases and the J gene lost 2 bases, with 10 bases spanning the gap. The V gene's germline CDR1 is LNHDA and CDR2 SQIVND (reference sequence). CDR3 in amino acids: CASSPGVGNQPQHF. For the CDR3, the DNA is TGTGCCAGTAGTCCCGGGGTGGGCAATCAGCCCCAGCATTTT.

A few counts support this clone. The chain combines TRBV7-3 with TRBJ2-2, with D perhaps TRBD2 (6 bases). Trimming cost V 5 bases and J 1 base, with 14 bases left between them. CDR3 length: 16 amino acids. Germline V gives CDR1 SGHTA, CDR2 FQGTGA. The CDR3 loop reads CASSTGVAGNTGELFF. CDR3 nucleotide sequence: TGTGCCAGCAGCACGGGGGTCGCGGGGAACACCGGGGAGCTGTTTTTT. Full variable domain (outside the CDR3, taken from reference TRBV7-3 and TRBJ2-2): GAGVSQTPSNKVTEKGKYVELRCDPISGHTALYWYRQSLGQGPEFLIYFQGTGAADDSGLPNDRFFAVRPEGSVSTLKIQRTERGDSAVYLCASSTGVAGNTGELFFGEGSRLTVL.

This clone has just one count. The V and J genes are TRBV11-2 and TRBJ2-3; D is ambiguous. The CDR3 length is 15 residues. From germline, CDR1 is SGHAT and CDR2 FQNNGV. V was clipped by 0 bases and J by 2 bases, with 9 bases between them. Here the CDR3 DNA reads TGTGCCAGCAGCTTAGATCGGTCGGTCACAGATACGCAGTATTTT. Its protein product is CASSLDRSVTDTQYF.

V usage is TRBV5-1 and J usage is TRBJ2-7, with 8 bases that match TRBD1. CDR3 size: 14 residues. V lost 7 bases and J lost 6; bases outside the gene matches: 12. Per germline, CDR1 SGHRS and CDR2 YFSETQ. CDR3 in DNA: TGCGCCAGCGGACCACAGGGGGGACTTGGCGAGCAGTACTTC. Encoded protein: CASGPQGGLGEQYF.

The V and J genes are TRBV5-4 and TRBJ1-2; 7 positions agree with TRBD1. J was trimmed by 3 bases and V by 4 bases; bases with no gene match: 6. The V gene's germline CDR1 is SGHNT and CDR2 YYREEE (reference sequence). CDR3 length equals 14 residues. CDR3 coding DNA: TGTGCCAGCAGCCCCGGACAGGTCTACTATGGCTACACCTTC. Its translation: CASSPGQVYYGYTF.

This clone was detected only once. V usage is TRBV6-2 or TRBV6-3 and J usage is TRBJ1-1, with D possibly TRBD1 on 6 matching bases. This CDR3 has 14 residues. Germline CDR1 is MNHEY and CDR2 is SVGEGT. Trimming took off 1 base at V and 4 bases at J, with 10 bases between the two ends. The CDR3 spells CASSYWGGATEAFF. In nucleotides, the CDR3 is TGTGCCAGCAGTTACTGGGGGGGCGCCACTGAAGCTTTCTTT.

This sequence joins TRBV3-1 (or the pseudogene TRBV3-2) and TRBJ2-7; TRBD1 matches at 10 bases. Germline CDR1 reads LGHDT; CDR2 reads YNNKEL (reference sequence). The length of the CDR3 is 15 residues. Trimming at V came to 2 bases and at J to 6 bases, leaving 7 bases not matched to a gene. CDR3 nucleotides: TGTGCCAGCAGCCAACCTCCGGGACAGGGGTTCGAGCAGTACTTC. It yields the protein CASSQPPGQGFEQYF.

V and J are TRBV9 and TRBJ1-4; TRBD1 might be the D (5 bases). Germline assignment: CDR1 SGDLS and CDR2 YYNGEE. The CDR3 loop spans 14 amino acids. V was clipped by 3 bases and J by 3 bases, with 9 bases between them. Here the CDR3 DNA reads TGTGCCAGCAGCGCACAGGTCTCTAATGAAAAACTGTTTTTT. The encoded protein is CASSAQVSNEKLFF.

The CDR3 DNA is TGTGCCTGGACTAGCGGGAGTTTGCGAGAGACCCAGTACTTC. This gives the protein CAWTSGSLRETQYF. The chain uses TRBV30 and TRBJ2-5; 10 bases line up with TRBD2. The CDR3 is made up of 14 amino acids. Per germline, CDR1 GTSNPN and CDR2 SVGIG (reference sequence). V lost 4 bases to trimming and J lost 4 bases; unmatched junction nucleotides: 6.

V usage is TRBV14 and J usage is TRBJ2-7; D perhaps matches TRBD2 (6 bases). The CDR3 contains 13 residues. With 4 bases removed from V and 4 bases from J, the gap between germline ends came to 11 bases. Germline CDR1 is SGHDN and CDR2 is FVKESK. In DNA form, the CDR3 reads TGTGCCAGCAGCCTTAGGGAGGAGTACGAGCAGTACTTC. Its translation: CASSLREEYEQYF.

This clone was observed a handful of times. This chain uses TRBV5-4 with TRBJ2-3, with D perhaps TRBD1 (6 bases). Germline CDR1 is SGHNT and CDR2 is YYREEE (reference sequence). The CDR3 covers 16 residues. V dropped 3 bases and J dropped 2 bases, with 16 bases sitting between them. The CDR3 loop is CASSWGPRQDTDTQYF. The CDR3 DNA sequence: TGTGCCAGCAGCTGGGGGCCCAGGCAGGACACAGATACGCAGTATTTT.

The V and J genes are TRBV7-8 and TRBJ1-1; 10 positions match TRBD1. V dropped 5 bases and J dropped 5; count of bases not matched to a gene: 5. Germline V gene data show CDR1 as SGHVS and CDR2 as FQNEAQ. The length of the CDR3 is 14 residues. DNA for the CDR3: TGTGCCAGCAGCAGGGACAGGGGACGGACTGAAGCTTTCTTT. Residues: CASSRDRGRTEAFF.

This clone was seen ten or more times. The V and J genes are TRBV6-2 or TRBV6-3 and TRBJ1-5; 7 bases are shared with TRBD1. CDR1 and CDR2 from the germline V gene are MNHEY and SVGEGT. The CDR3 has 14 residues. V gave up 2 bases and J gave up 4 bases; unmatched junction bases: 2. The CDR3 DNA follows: TGTGCCAGCAGTTACGGGACAGAGAATCAGCCCCAGCATTTT. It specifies CASSYGTENQPQHF.

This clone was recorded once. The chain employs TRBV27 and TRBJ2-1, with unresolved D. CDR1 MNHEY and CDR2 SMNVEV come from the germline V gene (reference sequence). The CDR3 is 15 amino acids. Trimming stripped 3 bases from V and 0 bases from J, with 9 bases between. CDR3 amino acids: CASSFYPDSYNEQFF. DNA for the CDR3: TGTGCCAGCAGTTTTTACCCAGACTCCTACAATGAGCAGTTCTTC.

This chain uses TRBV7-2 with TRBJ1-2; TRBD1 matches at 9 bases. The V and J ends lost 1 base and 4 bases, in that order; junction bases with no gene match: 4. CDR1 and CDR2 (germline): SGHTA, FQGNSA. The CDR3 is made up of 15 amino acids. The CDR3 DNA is TGTGCCAGCAGCTTAGAGTCGGGACAGGGCTATGGCTACACCTTC. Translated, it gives CASSLESGQGYGYTF.

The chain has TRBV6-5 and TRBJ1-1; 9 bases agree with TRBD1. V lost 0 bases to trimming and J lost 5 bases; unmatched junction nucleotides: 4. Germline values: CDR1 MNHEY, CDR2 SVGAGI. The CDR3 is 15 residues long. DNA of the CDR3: TGTGCCAGCAGTTACTCACAGGGGGCGAGGACTGAAGCTTTCTTT. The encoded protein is CASSYSQGARTEAFF.

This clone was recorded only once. CDR3 in DNA: TGTGCCAGCAGCACACCATTAGGGACAGACGGTCTATCCTCTGGAAACACCATATATTTT. Amino acid sequence: CASSTPLGTDGLSSGNTIYF. V is TRBV7-9 and J is TRBJ1-3, with 7 bases identical to TRBD1. CDR3 length equals 20 residues. Trimming at V came to 5 bases and at J to 0 bases, leaving 19 bases not matched to a gene. Germline V gives CDR1 SEHNR, CDR2 FQNEAQ (reference sequence).